There are a few counts of the clone carrying this T cell receptor (beta chain). Antigen: not known. This sample is drawn from a study of regulatory T cells in long-lasting Graves disease. The study, taken as a whole, reports: The sample size was small, and this may have reduced accuracy.

Time point given: newly diagnosed GD, antithyroid drugs for less than 3 months. Construction of the TCR library relied on RNA isolated from PBMCs. Through Arm-PCR of CDR3 regions and iRepertoire HTBI primers, TCR beta libraries were built. Each CDR3 protein gets one entry after TCRdb re-called the multiplex PCR reads with MiXCR. Counted here are 510,000 or so distinct CDR3 sequences, approximately 12% occurring once; the ten biggest clones make up roughly 8.9%. The CDR3 is 18 residues long. The V and J ends lost 4 bases and 4 bases, in that order; junction bases with no gene match: 14. The germline V gene encodes CDR1 PRHDT and CDR2 FYEKMQ (reference sequence). Separately, the same data were catalogued under a study of T cells in Graves' hyperthyroidism and ophthalmopathy.

This clonotype originated in a woman in her twenties or thirties with Graves disease. V usage is TRBV13 and J usage is TRBJ2-1, with TRBD2 identical over 9 bases. The sample consisted of peripheral blood mononuclear cells (PBMCs), taken at new diagnosis, from a patient treated with antithyroid drugs. The CDR3 bases are TGTGCCAGCAGCTCTGGTTTAGCGGGAGAGGGGAGGTACAATGAGCAGTTCTTC. Its translation is CASSSGLAGEGRYNEQFF.